This T cell receptor beta chain stems from a study of breast tumors, draining lymph nodes, adjacent tissues. Study-level points and caveats: Most tumor T cells seemingly derive from lymph node, then expand in tumor. Luminal-like breast cancer showed significantly greater tumor-nontumor repertoire similarity than basal-like breast cancer did.

The CDR3 contains 12 residues. CDR1 is SNHLY and CDR2 is FYNNEI in the germline V gene. V was pared by 5 bases and J by 4 bases, with 8 bases between. This clonotype was picked up a small number of times. What it binds is unknown. TCRdb redid the calling of the multiplex PCR reads with MiXCR, one entry per CDR3 protein. The data contain some 66,000 distinct CDR3 sequences, around three fifths of them seen just once; the ten biggest clones take up approximately 19%. The sequenced sample consisted of breast tumor tissue. The receptor comes from a female donor with breast cancer. Some clones in this sample may be carry-over from other donors' samples. This chain links TRBV2 with TRBJ1-1; D remains unclear. CDR3 sequence: CASSKGGTEAFF. For the CDR3, the DNA is TGTGCCAGCAGTAAGGGTGGCACTGAAGCTTTCTTT.